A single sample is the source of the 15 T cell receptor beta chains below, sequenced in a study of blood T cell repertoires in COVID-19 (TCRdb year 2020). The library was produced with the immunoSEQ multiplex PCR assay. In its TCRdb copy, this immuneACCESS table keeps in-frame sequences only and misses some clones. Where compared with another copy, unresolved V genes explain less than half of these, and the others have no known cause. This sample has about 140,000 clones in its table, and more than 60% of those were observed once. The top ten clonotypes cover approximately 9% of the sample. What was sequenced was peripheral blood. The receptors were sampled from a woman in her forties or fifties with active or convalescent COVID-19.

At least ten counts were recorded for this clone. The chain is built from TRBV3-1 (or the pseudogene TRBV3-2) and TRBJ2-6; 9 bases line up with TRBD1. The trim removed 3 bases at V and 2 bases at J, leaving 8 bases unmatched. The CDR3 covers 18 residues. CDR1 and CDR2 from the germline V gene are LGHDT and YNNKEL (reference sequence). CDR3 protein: CASSQPRDRVAGANVLTF. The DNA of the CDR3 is TGTGCCAGCAGCCAGCCCCGGGACAGGGTAGCTGGGGCCAACGTCCTGACTTTC.

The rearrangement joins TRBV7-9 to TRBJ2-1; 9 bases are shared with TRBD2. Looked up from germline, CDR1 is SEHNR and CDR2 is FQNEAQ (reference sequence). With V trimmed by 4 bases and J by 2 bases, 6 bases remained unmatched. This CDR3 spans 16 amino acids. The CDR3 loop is CASSSLGLAPYNEQFF. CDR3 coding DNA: TGTGCCAGCAGCTCCCTGGGACTAGCACCCTACAATGAGCAGTTCTTC. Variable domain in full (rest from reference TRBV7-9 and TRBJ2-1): DTGVSQNPRHKITKRGQNVTFRCDPISEHNRLYWYRQTLGQGPEFLTYFQNEAQLEKSRLLSDRFSAERPKGSFSTLEIQRTEQGDSAMYLCASSSLGLAPYNEQFFGPGTRLTVL.

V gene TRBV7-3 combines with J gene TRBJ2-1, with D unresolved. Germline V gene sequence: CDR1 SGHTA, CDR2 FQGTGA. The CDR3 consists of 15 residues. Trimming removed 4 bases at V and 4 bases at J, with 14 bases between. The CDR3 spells CASSSGAETYNEQFF. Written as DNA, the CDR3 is TGTGCCAGCAGCTCAGGCGCTGAGACATACAATGAGCAGTTCTTC.

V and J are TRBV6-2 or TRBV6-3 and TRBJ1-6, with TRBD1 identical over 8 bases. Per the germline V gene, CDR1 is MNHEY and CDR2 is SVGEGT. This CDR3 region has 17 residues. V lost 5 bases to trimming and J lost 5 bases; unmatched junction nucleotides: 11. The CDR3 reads CASSPRGTGANNSPLHF. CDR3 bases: TGTGCCAGCAGTCCCCGTGGGACAGGCGCTAATAATTCACCCCTCCACTTT.

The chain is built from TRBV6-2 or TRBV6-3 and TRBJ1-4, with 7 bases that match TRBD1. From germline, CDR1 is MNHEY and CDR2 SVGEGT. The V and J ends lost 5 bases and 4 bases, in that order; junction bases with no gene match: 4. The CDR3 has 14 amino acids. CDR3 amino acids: CASSPTGFNEKLFF. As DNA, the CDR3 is TGTGCCAGCAGTCCGACAGGGTTTAATGAAAAACTGTTTTTT.

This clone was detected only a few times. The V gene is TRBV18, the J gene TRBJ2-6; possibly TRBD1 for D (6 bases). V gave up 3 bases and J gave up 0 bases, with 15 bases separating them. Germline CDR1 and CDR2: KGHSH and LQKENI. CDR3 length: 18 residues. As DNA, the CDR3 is TGTGCCAGCTCACCGGCGACAGGTACTCGCTCTGGGGCCAACGTCCTGACTTTC. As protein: CASSPATGTRSGANVLTF.

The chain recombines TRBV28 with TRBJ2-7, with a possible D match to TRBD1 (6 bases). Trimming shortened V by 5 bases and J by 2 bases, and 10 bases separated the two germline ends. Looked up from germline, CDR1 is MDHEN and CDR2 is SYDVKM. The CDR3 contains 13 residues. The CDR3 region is CASSIPGAYEQYF. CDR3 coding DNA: TGTGCCAGCAGTATCCCAGGGGCCTACGAGCAGTACTTC.

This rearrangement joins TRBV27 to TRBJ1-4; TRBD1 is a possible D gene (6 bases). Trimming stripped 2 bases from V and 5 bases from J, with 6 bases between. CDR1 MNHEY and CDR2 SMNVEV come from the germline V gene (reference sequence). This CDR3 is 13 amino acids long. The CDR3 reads CASSLRGNEKLFF. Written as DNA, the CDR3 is TGTGCCAGCAGTTTAAGGGGGAATGAAAAACTGTTTTTT. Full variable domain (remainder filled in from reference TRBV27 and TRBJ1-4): EAQVTQNPRYLITVTGKKLTVTCSQNMNHEYMSWYRQDPGLGLRQIYYSMNVEVTDKGDVPEGYKVSRKEKRNFPLILESPSPNQTSLYFCASSLRGNEKLFFGSGTQLSVL.

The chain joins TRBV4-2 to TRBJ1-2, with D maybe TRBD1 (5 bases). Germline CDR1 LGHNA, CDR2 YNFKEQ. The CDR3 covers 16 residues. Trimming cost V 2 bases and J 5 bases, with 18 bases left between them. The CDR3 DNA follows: TGTGCCAGCAGCCAAAATACCGGGACTGAACATTATGGCTACACCTTC. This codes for CASSQNTGTEHYGYTF.

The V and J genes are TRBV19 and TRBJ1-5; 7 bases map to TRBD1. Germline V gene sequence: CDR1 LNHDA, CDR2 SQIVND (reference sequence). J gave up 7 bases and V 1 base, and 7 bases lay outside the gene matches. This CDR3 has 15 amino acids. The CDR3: CASSIGRGLGQPQHF. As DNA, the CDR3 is TGTGCCAGTAGTATAGGCAGGGGGTTAGGGCAGCCCCAGCATTTT.

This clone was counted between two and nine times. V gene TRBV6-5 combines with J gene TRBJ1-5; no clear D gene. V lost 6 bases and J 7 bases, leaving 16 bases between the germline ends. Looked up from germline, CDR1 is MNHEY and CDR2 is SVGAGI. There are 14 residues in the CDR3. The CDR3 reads CASSMTGIWQPQHF. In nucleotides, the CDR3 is TGTGCCAGCAGCATGACGGGGATTTGGCAGCCCCAGCATTTT.

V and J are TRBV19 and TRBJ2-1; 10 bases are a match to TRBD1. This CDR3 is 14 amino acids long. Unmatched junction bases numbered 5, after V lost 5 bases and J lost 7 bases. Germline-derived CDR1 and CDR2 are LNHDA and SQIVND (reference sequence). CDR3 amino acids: CASSYAGQGNEQFF. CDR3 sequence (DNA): TGTGCCAGTAGTTATGCGGGACAGGGGAATGAGCAGTTCTTC.

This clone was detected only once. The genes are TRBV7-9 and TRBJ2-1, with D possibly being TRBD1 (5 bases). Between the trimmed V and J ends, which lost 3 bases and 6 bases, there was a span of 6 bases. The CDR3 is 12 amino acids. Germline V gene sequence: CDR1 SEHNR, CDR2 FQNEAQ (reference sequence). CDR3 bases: TGTGCCAGCAGCTTTAGGGGCAATGAGCAGTTCTTC. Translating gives CASSFRGNEQFF.

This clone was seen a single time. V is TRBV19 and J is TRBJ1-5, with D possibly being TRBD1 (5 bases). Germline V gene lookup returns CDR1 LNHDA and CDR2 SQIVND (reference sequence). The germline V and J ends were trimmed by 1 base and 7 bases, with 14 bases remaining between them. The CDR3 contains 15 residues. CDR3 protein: CASSIVLAGPQPQHF. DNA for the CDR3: TGTGCCAGTAGTATAGTCCTCGCAGGGCCGCAGCCCCAGCATTTT.

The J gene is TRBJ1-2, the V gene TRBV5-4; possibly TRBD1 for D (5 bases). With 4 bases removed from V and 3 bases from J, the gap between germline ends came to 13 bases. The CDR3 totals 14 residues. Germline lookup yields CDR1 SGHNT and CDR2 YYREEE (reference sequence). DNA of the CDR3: TGTGCCAGCAGCGGTGACAGTTTTGACTATGGCTACACCTTC. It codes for CASSGDSFDYGYTF.